This T cell receptor (beta chain) was profiled in a study of technical replicates of blood from several donors. Repertoires were generated with immunoSEQ multiplex PCR, while TCRdb's copy carries only in-frame clones and drops some. The table includes 60,000 to 90,000 clones, approximately 97% detected once. After removal of 5 bases from V and 6 bases from J, the junction contained 2 bases not matched to a gene. The CDR3 is 13 residues long. Germline loops: CDR1 LNHDA, CDR2 SQIVND (reference sequence). The sample was T cells isolated from PBMCs. The clonotype comes from a human donor in good health. V is TRBV19 and J is TRBJ1-4; 8 nucleotides align to TRBD1. This CDR3 reads CASSGQGHEKLFF. The DNA for the CDR3 is TGTGCCAGTAGTGGACAGGGTCATGAAAAACTGTTTTTT. Looking up the rest from reference TRBV19 and TRBJ1-4 gives the full variable domain: DGGITQSPKYLFRKEGQNVTLSCEQNLNHDAMYWYRQDPGQGLRLIYYSQIVNDFQKGDIAEGYSVSREKKESFPLTVTSAQKNPTAFYLCASSGQGHEKLFFGSGTQLSVL.